One sample yielded the 25 T cell receptor beta chains listed below, sequenced in a study of T cell repertoires in cytomegalovirus infection. Each CDR3 protein gets one entry after TCRdb re-called the reads with MiXCR. The table records about 150,000 distinct CDR3 sequences, 30% to 40% of them present only once. For these receptors, no antigen is known. The specimen was CD8+ T cells from cultured PBMCs, collected from culture after CMV antigen stimulation. The receptors here all came from a human donor in good health (CMV status not recorded). Some clones in this sample may be carry-over from other donors' samples.

This sequence joins TRBV27 and TRBJ2-3; the D is unclear. The CDR3 contains 16 residues. Germline V lookup: CDR1 MNHEY, CDR2 SMNVEV (reference sequence). The V and J ends lost 3 bases and 0 bases respectively, with 13 bases between them. The CDR3 bases are TGTGCCAGCAGTTTCTCAGGCATAACTAGCACAGATACGCAGTATTTT. It encodes CASSFSGITSTDTQYF.

This chain joins TRBV12-3 or TRBV12-4 and TRBJ1-1; D gene unclear. The CDR3 totals 13 residues. V lost 5 bases and J 0 bases, leaving 7 bases between the germline ends. The CDR3 sequence: CASSANLNTEAFF. The DNA for the CDR3 is TGTGCCAGCAGTGCTAACCTGAACACTGAAGCTTTCTTT.

V gene TRBV20-1 combines with J gene TRBJ1-2; D is unclear. Trimming removed 6 bases at V and 4 bases at J, with 15 bases between. In germline, CDR1 is DFQATT, CDR2 SNEGSKA (reference sequence). The CDR3 covers 13 residues. DNA for the CDR3: TGCAGTGCCAACCCGGCGGAGGGCTATGGCTACACCTTC. Its protein is CSANPAEGYGYTF.

This clonotype has a handful of counts. This rearrangement joins TRBV28 to TRBJ2-3, with 7 bases that match TRBD1. The junction had 3 bases not matched to a gene; V was cut back by 6 bases and J by 0 bases. CDR1 is MDHEN and CDR2 is SYDVKM in the germline V gene. This CDR3 is 14 amino acids long. CDR3 nucleotides: TGTGCCAGCAGCCGGGACAGCAGCACAGATACGCAGTATTTT. Protein: CASSRDSSTDTQYF.

This sequence joins TRBV11-2 and TRBJ1-5; D is ambiguous. V lost 1 base and J 6 bases, leaving 10 bases between the germline ends. The germline gives CDR1 SGHAT, CDR2 FQNNGV. CDR3 length equals 14 residues. In DNA, the CDR3 is TGTGCCAGCAGCTTAGCGGGTAATCGTCAGCCCCAGCATTTT. Its protein product is CASSLAGNRQPQHF.

This clonotype was observed many times. This rearrangement joins TRBV28 to TRBJ1-2, with D unresolved. The CDR3 consists of 14 residues. V lost 3 bases to trimming and J lost 5 bases, with 13 bases between them. The V gene's germline CDR1 is MDHEN and CDR2 SYDVKM. CDR3 coding DNA: TGTGCCAGCAGTTTCTCGACCTCTGGGTATGGCTACACCTTC. Translated: CASSFSTSGYGYTF.

This chain links TRBV4-1 with TRBJ2-7, with D tentatively TRBD1 or TRBD2 (5 bases each). CDR3 length: 14 amino acids. Trimming stripped 3 bases from V and 3 bases from J, with 12 bases between. Germline V gene sequence: CDR1 MGHRA, CDR2 YSYEKL. CDR3 nucleotides: TGCGCCAGCAGCCAGGCTGGGGGAGACTACGAGCAGTACTTC. Translating gives CASSQAGGDYEQYF.

The chain employs TRBV28 and TRBJ1-5; D gene ambiguous. Deletions cut 3 bases from V and 2 bases from J, with 14 bases between. The CDR3 loop spans 16 amino acids. Germline V gene sequence: CDR1 MDHEN, CDR2 SYDVKM. The CDR3 loop is CASSFDGWAGNQPQHF. The DNA of the CDR3 is TGTGCCAGCAGTTTTGATGGGTGGGCTGGCAATCAGCCCCAGCATTTT.

A few counts support this clonotype. This chain links TRBV24-1 with TRBJ2-3, with D maybe TRBD2 (5 bases). Germline V gene lookup returns CDR1 KGHDR and CDR2 SFDVKD. V was cut by 3 bases and J by 0 bases, with 12 bases left in between. There are 16 residues in the CDR3. The CDR3 DNA reads TGTGCCACCAGTGATCCAGGACGGACTAGCACAGATACGCAGTATTTT. Translated, it gives CATSDPGRTSTDTQYF.

On this clonotype: A read error may be the cause here, since a much bigger clone is one base away. The V and J genes are TRBV9 and TRBJ1-2; D unclear. Germline V gene sequence: CDR1 SGDLS, CDR2 YYNGEE. There are 11 residues in the CDR3. Trimming removed 3 bases at V and 6 bases at J, with 6 bases between. The CDR3 DNA is TGTGCCAGCAGCGCCTGGGATGGCTACACCTTC. Its protein is CASSAWDGYTF. Together with reference TRBV9 and TRBJ1-2, the CDR3 gives the full variable domain: DSGVTQTPKHLITATGQRVTLRCSPRSGDLSVYWYQQSLDQGLQFLIQYYNGEERAKGNILERFSAQQFPDLHSELNLSSLELGDSALYFCASSAWDGYTFGSGTRLTVV.

V usage is TRBV7-6 and J usage is TRBJ1-2, with 7 nucleotides matching TRBD1. Germline CDR1 reads SGHVS; CDR2 reads FNYEAQ. V trimming: 1 base; J trimming: 4 bases; junction bases outside the gene matches: 6. The CDR3 has 15 residues. This chain's CDR3 is CASSLGTGLGYGYTF. The CDR3 region has the DNA TGTGCCAGCAGCTTAGGGACAGGTCTCGGCTATGGCTACACCTTC.

The rearrangement links TRBV20-1 to TRBJ1-1, with D uncertain. Trimming pared 4 bases from V and 1 base from J, leaving 10 bases between. The CDR3 is 13 residues long. CDR1 and CDR2 from the germline V gene are DFQATT and SNEGSKA (reference sequence). DNA of the CDR3: TGCAGTGCTACCAGGACCTGGAACACTGAAGCTTTCTTT. Translating it yields CSATRTWNTEAFF.

The table lists this clonotype with many counts. The chain joins TRBV27 to TRBJ1-6, with 7 bases fitting TRBD1. The CDR3 covers 15 residues. Trimming took 5 bases from V and 3 from J; bases not matched to a gene: 4. CDR1 is MNHEY, CDR2 SMNVEV, per germline (reference sequence). The CDR3 nucleotides are TGTGCCAGCAGTGGGGGGACAGACTATAATTCACCCCTCCACTTT. This codes for CASSGGTDYNSPLHF.

This clonotype was observed a single time. V and J are TRBV10-2 and TRBJ2-5, with TRBD2 as a possible D gene (6 bases). The germline CDR1 and CDR2 sequences are WSHSY and SAAADI. The CDR3 runs to 14 residues. V lost 8 bases and J lost 4, with 17 bases in between. The CDR3 loop is CASPPMGGGETQYF. For the CDR3, the DNA is TGCGCCAGCCCACCTATGGGGGGTGGAGAGACCCAGTACTTC.

This clonotype was detected only a few times. V usage is TRBV19 and J usage is TRBJ1-1; D is possibly TRBD1 (6 bases). Germline assignment: CDR1 LNHDA and CDR2 SQIVND (reference sequence). CDR3 size: 14 residues. The V end lost 6 bases, the J end lost 4 bases, and 15 bases lay between the germline ends. CDR3 nucleotides: TGTGCCAGTAGCGCTTTAGGGGGGATCACTGAAGCTTTCTTT. Its translation is CASSALGGITEAFF. Based on the CDR3 plus reference TRBV19 and TRBJ1-1, the full variable domain is DGGITQSPKYLFRKEGQNVTLSCEQNLNHDAMYWYRQDPGQGLRLIYYSQIVNDFQKGDIAEGYSVSREKKESFPLTVTSAQKNPTAFYLCASSALGGITEAFFGQGTRLTVV.

V is TRBV27 and J is TRBJ1-5; maybe TRBD1 (5 bases). The CDR3 has 13 amino acids. Trimming shortened V by 5 bases and J by 8 bases, and 13 bases separated the two germline ends. The germline V gene has CDR1 MNHEY and CDR2 SMNVEV (reference sequence). The CDR3, as DNA: TGTGCCAGCAGTCGGGGACCTTCGGAGCCCCAGCATTTT. This encodes CASSRGPSEPQHF.

This clonotype was seen at least ten times. J is TRBJ1-2 and V is TRBV20-1, with a possible D match to TRBD1 (6 bases). The CDR3 has 14 residues. CDR1 and CDR2 (germline): DFQATT, SNEGSKA (reference sequence). The V gene lost 5 bases and the J gene lost 4 bases, with 17 bases spanning the gap. The CDR3 is CSARYDWDTYGYTF. The CDR3 DNA reads TGCAGTGCTCGTTATGACTGGGACACCTATGGCTACACCTTC.

In this sample, this clonotype turned up many times. V and J are TRBV7-6 and TRBJ2-5; possible D gene TRBD1, 6 bases. The CDR3 extends over 14 amino acids. Germline V CDR1 and CDR2: SGHVS, FNYEAQ. The ends were cut back, 5 bases at V and 4 bases at J, with 14 bases in the middle. The CDR3 coding sequence is TGTGCCAGCAGCGGAAGGGGGAGAGGAGAGACCCAGTACTTC. It encodes CASSGRGRGETQYF.

This clonotype was counted at least ten times. This rearrangement joins TRBV6-1 to TRBJ1-6, with TRBD1 as a possible D gene (5 bases). The CDR3 loop spans 14 amino acids. Trimming took 7 bases from V and 7 from J, leaving 14 bases between them. Germline CDR1 is MNHNS and CDR2 is SASEGT. CDR3 DNA sequence: TGTGCCAGCATGACGGGGCAGAAAAATTCACCCCTCCACTTT. Translation: CASMTGQKNSPLHF.

The rearrangement links TRBV19 to TRBJ2-3; no reliable D call. CDR1 and CDR2 (germline): LNHDA, SQIVND (reference sequence). The length of the CDR3 is 13 residues. V lost 5 bases and J 11 bases, leaving 17 bases between the germline ends. The CDR3 loop is CASSVGALDGQYF. The CDR3 DNA sequence: TGTGCCAGTAGTGTCGGCGCCTTAGACGGGCAGTATTTT.

This clonotype came up a few times. This chain uses TRBV20-1 with TRBJ1-2, with a weak D call TRBD1 (5 bases). Germline lookup yields CDR1 DFQATT and CDR2 SNEGSKA (reference sequence). Trimming left V 0 bases short and J 2 bases short, with 19 bases between. The CDR3 sequence is 17 residues long. CDR3: CSARDPPIMTDNYGYTF. The CDR3 DNA sequence: TGCAGTGCTAGAGATCCCCCTATAATGACAGACAACTATGGCTACACCTTC.

This chain joins TRBV5-6 and TRBJ2-7; D unclear. V shed 0 bases and J shed 0 bases, with 13 bases lying between them. CDR1 and CDR2 from the germline V gene are SGHDT and YYEEEE. The CDR3 is 16 amino acids. As DNA, the CDR3 is TGTGCCAGCAGCTTGGTCGGGCAGGTGGTCTCCTACGAGCAGTACTTC. Its translation is CASSLVGQVVSYEQYF.

This clonotype has a handful of counts. This chain links TRBV11-2 with TRBJ2-1; a possible D gene is TRBD1 (5 bases). The CDR3 is 16 amino acids. Trimming removed 5 bases at V and 0 bases at J, with 14 bases between. Germline CDR1 and CDR2: SGHAT and FQNNGV. The CDR3 DNA follows: TGTGCCAGCAGCATAGGACATTCCAGCTCCTACAATGAGCAGTTCTTC. Residues: CASSIGHSSSYNEQFF.

The chain links TRBV20-1 to TRBJ2-7; no firm D call. Germline V gene lookup returns CDR1 DFQATT and CDR2 SNEGSKA (reference sequence). The CDR3 sequence is 13 residues long. V was pared by 4 bases and J by 2 bases, with 12 bases between. In DNA, the CDR3 is TGCAGTGCTAACACTGTCAACCCCTACGAGCAGTACTTC. Protein sequence: CSANTVNPYEQYF.

The sample holds a few counts of this clonotype. The V and J genes are TRBV12-3 or TRBV12-4 and TRBJ2-3, with 9 nucleotides matching TRBD2. V lost 5 bases, J lost 1 base, and 7 bases stayed unmatched. The CDR3 loop spans 16 amino acids. The CDR3 spells CASSPWTSVGTDTQYF. CDR3 bases: TGTGCCAGCAGTCCCTGGACTAGCGTAGGCACAGATACGCAGTATTTT.